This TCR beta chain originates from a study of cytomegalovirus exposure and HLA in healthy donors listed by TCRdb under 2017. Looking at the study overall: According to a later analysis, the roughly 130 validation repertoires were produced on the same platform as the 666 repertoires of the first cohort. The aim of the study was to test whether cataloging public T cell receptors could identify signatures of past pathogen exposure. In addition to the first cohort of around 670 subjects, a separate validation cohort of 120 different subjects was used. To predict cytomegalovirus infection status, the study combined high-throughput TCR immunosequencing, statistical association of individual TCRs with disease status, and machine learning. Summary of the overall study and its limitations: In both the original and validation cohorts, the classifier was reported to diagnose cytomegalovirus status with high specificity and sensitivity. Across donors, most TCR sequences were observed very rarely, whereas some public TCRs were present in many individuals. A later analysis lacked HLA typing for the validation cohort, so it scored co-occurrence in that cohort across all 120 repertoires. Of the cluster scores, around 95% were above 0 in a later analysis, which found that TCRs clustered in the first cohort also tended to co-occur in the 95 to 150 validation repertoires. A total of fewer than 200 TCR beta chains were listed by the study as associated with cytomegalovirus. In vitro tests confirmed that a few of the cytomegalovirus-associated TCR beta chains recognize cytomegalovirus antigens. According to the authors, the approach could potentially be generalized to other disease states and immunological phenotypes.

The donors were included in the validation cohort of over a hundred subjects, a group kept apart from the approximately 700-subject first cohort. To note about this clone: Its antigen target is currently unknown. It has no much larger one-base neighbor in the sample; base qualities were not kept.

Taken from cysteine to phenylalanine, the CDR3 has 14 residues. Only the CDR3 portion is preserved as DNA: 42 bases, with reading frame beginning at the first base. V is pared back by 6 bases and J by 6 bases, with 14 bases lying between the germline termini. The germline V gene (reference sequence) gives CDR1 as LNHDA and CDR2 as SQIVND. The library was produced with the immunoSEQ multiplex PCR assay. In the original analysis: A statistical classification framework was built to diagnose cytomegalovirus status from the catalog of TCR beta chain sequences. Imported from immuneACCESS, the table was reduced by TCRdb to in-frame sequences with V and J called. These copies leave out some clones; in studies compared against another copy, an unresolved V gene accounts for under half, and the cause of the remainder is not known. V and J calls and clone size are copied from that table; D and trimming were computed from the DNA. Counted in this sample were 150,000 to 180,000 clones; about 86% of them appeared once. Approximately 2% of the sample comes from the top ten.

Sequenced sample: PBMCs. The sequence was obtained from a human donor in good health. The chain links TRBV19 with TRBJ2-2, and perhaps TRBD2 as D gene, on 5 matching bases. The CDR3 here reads CASSKPWGAGELFF. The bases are TGTGCCAGTAGCAAGCCTTGGGGAGCCGGGGAGCTGTTTTTT.